This T cell receptor beta chain was sequenced for a study of cytotoxic CD8 clonotypes in ibrutinib-treated CLL. Profiled with immunoSEQ multiplex PCR; TCRdb holds only in-frame clones, not every one. The sample yields 65,000 to 95,000 clones, around 83% seen once. Germline CDR1 SGHDT, CDR2 YYEEEE. The length of the CDR3 is 13 residues. The V gene lost 4 bases and the J gene lost 8 bases, with 14 bases spanning the gap. This TCR derives from a human donor with chronic lymphocytic leukemia. The sequences come from PBMCs, collected before ibrutinib treatment. The rearrangement uses TRBV5-6 and TRBJ2-3; D is unresolved. DNA for the CDR3: TGTGCCAGCAGCCCGACGCGGTATGGTACGCAGTATTTT. The encoded protein is CASSPTRYGTQYF. Variable domain in full (rest from reference TRBV5-6 and TRBJ2-3): DAGVTQSPTHLIKTRGQQVTLRCSPKSGHDTVSWYQQALGQGPQFIFQYYEEEERQRGNFPDRFSGHQFPNYSSELNVNALLLGDSALYLCASSPTRYGTQYFGPGTRLTVL.